A selection of T cell receptor beta chains follows, all from one sample in a study of T cells after posttransplantation cyclophosphamide. Method: immunoSEQ multiplex PCR; TCRdb's copy keeps in-frame clones and lacks some. The table records approximately 30,000 clones, 70% to 90% of them present only once. The sequenced sample consisted of PBMCs. The receptor set was obtained from a woman aged 40 to 55 with a blood cancer, CMV-positive, and with a related stem cell donor. Both conserved end residues are part of each CDR3. Fields, in order: clone size, J gene, D gene, V gene, CDR3 protein, CDR3 DNA. The D gene is left open where the match is weak. Size is omitted from some rows. Given values are once, few, many or a class for expanded clones.

>NA|TRBJ2-3|TRBD2|TRBV7-2
CASSLYYLLAGVGTDTQYF
TGTGCCAGCAGCTTATACTACCTACTAGCGGGGGTTGGCACAGATACGCAGTATTTT
>once|TRBJ1-6|NA|TRBV14
CASSRVDSIYSPLHF
TGTGCCAGCAGCCGTGTGGACAGCATTTATTCACCCCTCCACTTT
>NA|TRBJ1-2|NA|TRBV6-1
CASSRQVSYGYTF
TGTGCCAGCAGCCGACAGGTCTCCTATGGCTACACCTTC
>medium-sized|TRBJ1-1|NA|TRBV2
CASSLGAYTEAFF
TGTGCCAGCAGCCTAGGGGCCTACACTGAAGCTTTCTTT
>once|TRBJ2-2|NA|TRBV4-2
CASNQGPHTGELFF
TGTGCCAGCAACCAGGGGCCGCACACCGGGGAGCTGTTTTTT
>NA|TRBJ2-1|NA|TRBV9
CASSVGPSEANEQFF
TGTGCCAGCAGCGTAGGCCCGTCAGAGGCCAATGAGCAGTTCTTC
>NA|TRBJ2-2|NA|TRBV4-1
CASSQGSTNTGELFF
TGCGCCAGCAGCCAAGGGAGCACGAACACCGGGGAGCTGTTTTTT
>NA|TRBJ1-5|NA|TRBV19
CASSSRLGQGGNQPQHF
TGTGCCAGTAGCTCTCGCCTCGGGCAGGGAGGAAATCAGCCCCAGCATTTT
>NA|TRBJ1-1|NA|TRBV7-9
CAGARDTEAFF
TGTGCCGGGGCAAGGGACACTGAAGCTTTCTTT
>once|TRBJ1-5|NA|TRBV19
CASDDSFNQPQHF
TGTGCCAGTGACGACAGCTTCAATCAGCCCCAGCATTTT
>NA|TRBJ1-2|TRBD1|TRBV4-2
CASSQETGANYGYTF
TGTGCCAGCAGCCAAGAGACAGGGGCTAACTATGGCTACACCTTC
>NA|TRBJ2-3|TRBD2|TRBV6-5
CASSRAGVTDTRYF
TGTGCCAGCAGCCGAGCGGGGGTCACAGATACGCGGTATTTT
>NA|TRBJ2-3|NA|TRBV7-9
CASSLKGVSSSTDTQYF
TGTGCCAGCAGCTTAAAGGGGGTGTCTTCTAGCACAGATACGCAGTATTTT
>NA|TRBJ2-3|TRBD2|TRBV5-6
CASSLTSGADTQYF
TGTGCCAGCAGCTTGACTAGCGGGGCCGATACGCAGTATTTT
>NA|TRBJ1-1|NA|TRBV5-1
CASTPSQGTTEAFF
TGCGCCAGCACCCCTTCACAGGGTACGACTGAAGCTTTCTTT
>NA|TRBJ2-3|TRBD2|TRBV7-3
CASSSSGGFDTQYF
TGTGCCAGCAGCAGTAGCGGGGGGTTTGATACGCAGTATTTT
>NA|TRBJ2-1|TRBD1|TRBV9
CASSVGLLRTGSDEQFF
TGTGCCAGCAGCGTAGGTCTCCTCCGGACAGGGTCGGATGAGCAGTTCTTC
>few|TRBJ2-5|TRBD2|TRBV7-2
CASSILAGDQETQYF
TGTGCCAGCAGCATACTAGCGGGGGACCAAGAGACCCAGTACTTC
>NA|TRBJ2-7|NA|TRBV7-6
CASSLDRGYEQYF
TGTGCCAGCAGCTTAGATCGGGGCTACGAGCAGTACTTC
>NA|TRBJ1-1|NA|TRBV12-5
CASGLVLGTRWTEAFF
TGTGCTAGTGGTTTGGTTCTCGGGACTCGTTGGACTGAAGCTTTCTTT
>NA|TRBJ2-7|NA|TRBV7-9
CASSLLRGKAYEQYF
TGTGCCAGCAGCTTACTCCGGGGGAAGGCCTACGAGCAGTACTTC
>NA|TRBJ1-2|TRBD1|TRBV15
CATSRDRGNRGGYTF
TGTGCCACCAGCAGAGATCGGGGGAACAGGGGTGGCTACACCTTC
>few|TRBJ1-3|NA|TRBV6-5
CASRPRGDLGNTIYF
TGTGCCAGCAGGCCCAGGGGCGACCTTGGAAACACCATATATTTT
>NA|TRBJ2-2|NA|TRBV7-6
CASSLVGAGELFF
TGTGCCAGCAGCTTAGTCGGGGCCGGGGAGCTGTTTTTT
>once|TRBJ2-4|TRBD1|TRBV7-2
CASSLRSTGVNIQYF
TGTGCCAGCAGCTTGCGATCGACAGGGGTCAACATTCAGTACTTC
>NA|TRBJ2-5|TRBD1|TRBV2
CASTDRGETQYF
TGTGCCAGCACTGACAGGGGAGAGACCCAGTACTTC
>once|TRBJ1-2|NA|TRBV7-9
CASSLGTEASYGYTF
TGTGCCAGCAGCTTAGGTACAGAAGCCAGCTATGGCTACACCTTC
>NA|TRBJ2-7|TRBD2|TRBV19
CASSTLAGALYEQYF
TGTGCCAGTAGTACACTAGCGGGGGCCCTCTACGAGCAGTACTTC
>NA|TRBJ2-2|NA|TRBV7-3
CASSPTPGGGTGELFF
TGTGCCAGCAGCCCCACCCCGGGGGGCGGCACCGGGGAGCTGTTTTTT
>NA|TRBJ1-3|NA|TRBV6-5
CASSYREAGNTIYF
TGTGCCAGCAGTTACCGGGAAGCTGGAAACACCATATATTTT
>NA|TRBJ2-7|TRBD1|TRBV6-1
CASRTGGGSYEQYF
TGTGCCAGCCGCACAGGGGGCGGGAGCTACGAGCAGTACTTC
>NA|TRBJ2-5|TRBD1|TRBV7-9
CASSYSGTGRETQYF
TGTGCCAGCAGCTACTCCGGGACAGGGCGCGAGACCCAGTACTTC
>NA|TRBJ2-3|NA|TRBV4-1
CASSQDLRVPASDTQYF
TGCGCCAGCAGCCAAGATCTGAGGGTGCCGGCCTCGGATACGCAGTATTTT
>few|TRBJ1-1|NA|TRBV5-6
CASSHWPGDTEAFF
TGTGCCAGCAGCCATTGGCCGGGGGACACTGAAGCTTTCTTT
>NA|TRBJ1-2|NA|TRBV7-2
CASSTRPGANYGYTF
TGTGCCAGCAGCACGCGGCCAGGGGCTAACTATGGCTACACCTTC
>NA|TRBJ2-7|NA|TRBV19
CATLSESYEQYF
TGTGCCACCTTGTCGGAGTCCTACGAGCAGTACTTC